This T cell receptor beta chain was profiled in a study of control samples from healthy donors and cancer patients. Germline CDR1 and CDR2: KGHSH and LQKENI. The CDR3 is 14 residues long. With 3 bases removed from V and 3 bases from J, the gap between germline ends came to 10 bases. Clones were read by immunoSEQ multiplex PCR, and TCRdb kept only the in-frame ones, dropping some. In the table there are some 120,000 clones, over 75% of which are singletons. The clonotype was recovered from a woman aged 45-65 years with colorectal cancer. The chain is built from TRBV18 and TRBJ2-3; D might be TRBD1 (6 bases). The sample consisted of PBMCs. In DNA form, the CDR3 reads TGTGCCAGCTCACCGAACAGGGAAACAGATACGCAGTATTTT. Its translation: CASSPNRETDTQYF.